This T cell receptor beta chain was identified in a study of blood T cell repertoires in COVID-19. Turning to the study itself: Acute-phase and convalescent COVID-19 samples originated in the United States, Italy and Spain.

This CDR3 spans 17 amino acids. From germline, CDR1 is SGHAT and CDR2 FQNNGV. Deletions cut 6 bases from V and 5 bases from J, with 23 bases between. The data were produced by immunoSEQ multiplex PCR, yet TCRdb's version contains in-frame clones alone and is incomplete. The repertoire holds some 96,000 clones, with about nine tenths as singletons. The sequenced sample was peripheral blood. The clonotype was recovered from a man aged 55-75 years with acute or convalescent COVID-19. V and J are TRBV11-2 and TRBJ1-3; D is undetermined. The CDR3 DNA is TGTGCCAGCAGGCCGATCGGACGGGAAGTGACTAGAAACACCATATATTTT. This translates into CASRPIGREVTRNTIYF.